This is a list of T cell receptor beta chains from one sample in a study of identical twins. Via MiXCR, TCRdb re-called the 5' RACE reads, giving one row per CDR3 protein. The sample has 500,000 to 600,000 distinct CDR3 sequences, about 20% seen once. These same data were also listed under a study on T cells expressing NK-cell markers.

Source material: CD4+ T cells sorted from blood. The source of these receptors is a woman aged 18-29 years in good health. The CDR3 runs from the conserved cysteine through the conserved F or W. A D gene is named only where the DNA matches it firmly. Some rows mark clone size as missing; the rest say once, few, many or name a class of expanded clone.

d_gene: .
v_gene: TRBV5-1
j_gene: TRBJ1-4
abundance: .
len: 14
CDR3aa: CASSFGRGNEKLFF
CDR3nt: TGCGCCAGCAGCTTCGGCAGGGGTAATGAAAAACTGTTTTTT

d_gene: TRBD1
v_gene: TRBV6-1
j_gene: TRBJ2-1
abundance: many
len: 14
CDR3aa: CASGGTGYGNEQFF
CDR3nt: TGTGCCAGCGGGGGGACAGGGTATGGCAATGAGCAGTTCTTC

d_gene: .
v_gene: TRBV7-2
j_gene: TRBJ2-5
abundance: .
len: 13
CDR3aa: CAFSRGTGETQYF
CDR3nt: TGTGCCTTTAGCCGGGGGACTGGGGAGACCCAGTACTTC

d_gene: TRBD2
v_gene: TRBV15
j_gene: TRBJ2-1
abundance: few
len: 17
CDR3aa: CATSRDRGGSSYNEQFF
CDR3nt: TGTGCCACCAGCAGAGATCGGGGGGGAAGTTCCTACAATGAGCAGTTCTTC

d_gene: .
v_gene: TRBV20-1
j_gene: TRBJ1-5
abundance: .
len: 14
CDR3aa: CSASSRKDNQPQHF
CDR3nt: TGCAGTGCTAGTTCCAGGAAAGATAATCAGCCCCAGCATTTT

d_gene: .
v_gene: TRBV20-1
j_gene: TRBJ2-2
abundance: once
len: 15
CDR3aa: CSARPTGMVTGELFF
CDR3nt: TGCAGTGCTCGACCCACAGGGATGGTCACCGGGGAGCTGTTTTTT

d_gene: .
v_gene: TRBV9
j_gene: TRBJ2-2
abundance: few
len: 13
CDR3aa: CASRDLNTGELFF
CDR3nt: TGTGCCAGCAGGGATCTGAACACCGGGGAGCTGTTTTTT

d_gene: .
v_gene: TRBV3-1
j_gene: TRBJ1-2
abundance: many
len: 11
CDR3aa: CASSQGYGYTF
CDR3nt: TGTGCCAGCAGCCAGGGATATGGCTACACCTTC

d_gene: TRBD1
v_gene: TRBV5-7
j_gene: TRBJ2-4
abundance: many
len: 16
CDR3aa: CASSSGQGLAKNIQYF
CDR3nt: TGTGCCAGCAGCTCGGGACAGGGGTTAGCCAAAAACATTCAGTACTTC

d_gene: .
v_gene: TRBV20-1
j_gene: TRBJ2-5
abundance: .
len: 13
CDR3aa: CSASLRGVETQYF
CDR3nt: TGCAGTGCTAGCCTAAGGGGAGTAGAGACCCAGTACTTC

d_gene: .
v_gene: TRBV10-3
j_gene: TRBJ1-1
abundance: .
len: 14
CDR3aa: CAISEQGMRAEAFF
CDR3nt: TGTGCCATCAGTGAGCAGGGAATGAGAGCTGAAGCTTTCTTT

d_gene: .
v_gene: TRBV6-1
j_gene: TRBJ2-3
abundance: few
len: 12
CDR3aa: CASSISGRTQYF
CDR3nt: TGTGCCAGCAGCATCTCAGGGCGTACGCAGTATTTT

d_gene: TRBD1
v_gene: TRBV11-2
j_gene: TRBJ2-7
abundance: few
len: 15
CDR3aa: CASSSTSGGAYEQYF
CDR3nt: TGTGCCAGCAGCTCTACGTCAGGGGGAGCTTACGAGCAGTACTTC

d_gene: .
v_gene: TRBV6-1
j_gene: TRBJ1-5
abundance: .
len: 16
CDR3aa: CASSRALGEGNQPQHF
CDR3nt: TGTGCCAGCAGTCGGGCCCTGGGTGAGGGCAATCAGCCCCAGCATTTT

d_gene: TRBD2
v_gene: TRBV20-1
j_gene: TRBJ2-7
abundance: .
len: 19
CDR3aa: CSADQGSTSGRKGGYEQYF
CDR3nt: TGCAGTGCCGATCAGGGTTCGACTAGCGGGAGAAAAGGTGGCTACGAGCAGTACTTC

d_gene: .
v_gene: TRBV5-1
j_gene: TRBJ2-7
abundance: .
len: 14
CDR3aa: CASSQSMGGYEQYF
CDR3nt: TGCGCCAGCAGCCAGTCCATGGGGGGATACGAGCAGTACTTC

d_gene: .
v_gene: TRBV3-1
j_gene: TRBJ1-1
abundance: few
len: 11
CDR3aa: CASAQNQEAFF
CDR3nt: TGTGCCAGCGCGCAAAACCAGGAAGCTTTCTTT

d_gene: TRBD2
v_gene: TRBV12-3/TRBV12-4
j_gene: TRBJ2-1
abundance: .
len: 15
CDR3aa: CASTPTAGRYNEQFF
CDR3nt: TGTGCCAGCACCCCTACCGCCGGGAGGTACAATGAGCAGTTCTTC

d_gene: .
v_gene: TRBV20-1
j_gene: TRBJ2-7
abundance: few
len: 13
CDR3aa: CSAGGLYFYEQYF
CDR3nt: TGCAGTGCTGGGGGACTTTACTTCTACGAGCAGTACTTC

d_gene: TRBD2
v_gene: TRBV10-1
j_gene: TRBJ2-5
abundance: few
len: 17
CDR3aa: CASSVGGTSGNQETQYF
CDR3nt: TGCGCCAGCAGTGTTGGAGGGACTAGCGGGAACCAAGAGACCCAGTACTTC

d_gene: .
v_gene: TRBV29-1
j_gene: TRBJ1-2
abundance: few
len: 12
CDR3aa: CSVREFGDGYTF
CDR3nt: TGCAGCGTTCGCGAGTTTGGAGATGGCTACACCTTC

d_gene: .
v_gene: TRBV29-1
j_gene: TRBJ2-3
abundance: .
len: 15
CDR3aa: CSDRGAPIDADTQYF
CDR3nt: TGCAGCGACCGGGGGGCCCCAATCGATGCAGATACGCAGTATTTT

d_gene: .
v_gene: TRBV12-3/TRBV12-4
j_gene: TRBJ1-1
abundance: .
len: 14
CDR3aa: CASSLNNGYTEAFF
CDR3nt: TGTGCCAGCAGTTTAAATAATGGGTACACTGAAGCTTTCTTT

d_gene: .
v_gene: TRBV20-1
j_gene: TRBJ2-5
abundance: .
len: 12
CDR3aa: CSASLHQETQYF
CDR3nt: TGCAGTGCTTCTTTGCACCAAGAGACCCAGTACTTC

d_gene: TRBD2
v_gene: TRBV9
j_gene: TRBJ2-3
abundance: once
len: 18
CDR3aa: CASSLSEGRGASTDTQYF
CDR3nt: TGTGCCAGCAGCCTTTCCGAGGGGCGGGGGGCTAGCACAGATACGCAGTATTTT

d_gene: .
v_gene: TRBV2
j_gene: TRBJ2-1
abundance: .
len: 13
CDR3aa: CASSDYRDHEQFF
CDR3nt: TGTGCCAGCAGTGACTACAGGGACCATGAGCAGTTCTTC